This T cell receptor beta chain was profiled in a study of shared clonotypes between healthy human individuals. Study observations and caveats: A generally larger estimated richness was seen in naive subsets than in memory subsets.

It was at deep level that the assay was run. Sequenced by immunoSEQ multiplex PCR; TCRdb stores in-frame clones only, minus some. The table includes roughly 2.2 million clones, roughly 93% detected once. Germline CDR1 SEHNR, CDR2 FQNEAQ (reference sequence). CDR3 length: 15 residues. V trimming: 4 bases; J trimming: 2 bases; junction bases outside the gene matches: 5. In regard to this clone: Its antigen is unidentified. Other DNA sequences in the same sample also yield this CDR3.

The TCR sequence derives from a man aged 18 to 29 in good health. Some clones in this sample may be carry-over from other donors' samples. The chain joins TRBV7-9 to TRBJ2-7; 10 positions match TRBD1. Sequencing input: naive CD4+ T cells from PBMCs. Subset: CD45RA+ positively selected. CDR3 DNA: TGTGCCAGCAGCTCACCGGGACAGGGGACCTACGAGCAGTACTTC. It codes for CASSSPGQGTYEQYF.